This T cell receptor (beta chain) was recovered during a study of T-cell memory formation after mild COVID-19. Study results and limitations: CD4+ bias marked clones expanding day 15 to 37, unlike balanced contracting clones.

TCRdb reprocessed the 5' RACE reads with MiXCR, giving one entry per CDR3 protein. This table has 250,000 to 300,000 distinct CDR3 sequences, under 8.5% appearing once. As to this clonotype: Its antigen is currently unknown.

The V gene end was trimmed by 6 bases and the J gene end by 5 bases; junction bases not matched to a gene: 9. Germline-derived CDR1 and CDR2 are MDHEN and SYDVKM. This CDR3 is built from 15 residues. The rearrangement links TRBV28 to TRBJ2-5; the match to TRBD2 covers 10 bases. The receptor comes from a man in his late teens or twenties who had mild COVID-19 (a few samples of this study predate the infection). Cell type and time point are not known. Sequencing was done on a sample of PBMCs or a T cell subset sorted from them (not recorded which). CDR3 protein: CASRPLAGNGETQYF. CDR3 sequence (DNA): TGTGCCAGCAGACCACTAGCGGGGAACGGTGAGACCCAGTACTTC.